The source of this T cell receptor (beta chain) is a study of control samples from healthy donors and cancer patients. V was clipped by 8 bases and J by 0 bases, with 14 bases between them. The CDR3 has 15 amino acids. The germline V gene encodes CDR1 MNHNY and CDR2 SVGAGI (reference sequence). TCRdb's copy holds only in-frame clones and misses some; the assay was immunoSEQ multiplex PCR. The sample carries 110,000 to 150,000 clones, 90% to 95% recorded once. The sequence came from a man between 60 and 75 years old with colorectal cancer. The chain joins TRBV6-6 to TRBJ1-3, with a tentative D call TRBD1 (5 bases). What was sequenced was PBMCs. The CDR3 loop is CASDLGRDSGNTIYF. Written as DNA, the CDR3 is TGTGCCAGCGACCTGGGACGGGACTCTGGAAACACCATATATTTT.